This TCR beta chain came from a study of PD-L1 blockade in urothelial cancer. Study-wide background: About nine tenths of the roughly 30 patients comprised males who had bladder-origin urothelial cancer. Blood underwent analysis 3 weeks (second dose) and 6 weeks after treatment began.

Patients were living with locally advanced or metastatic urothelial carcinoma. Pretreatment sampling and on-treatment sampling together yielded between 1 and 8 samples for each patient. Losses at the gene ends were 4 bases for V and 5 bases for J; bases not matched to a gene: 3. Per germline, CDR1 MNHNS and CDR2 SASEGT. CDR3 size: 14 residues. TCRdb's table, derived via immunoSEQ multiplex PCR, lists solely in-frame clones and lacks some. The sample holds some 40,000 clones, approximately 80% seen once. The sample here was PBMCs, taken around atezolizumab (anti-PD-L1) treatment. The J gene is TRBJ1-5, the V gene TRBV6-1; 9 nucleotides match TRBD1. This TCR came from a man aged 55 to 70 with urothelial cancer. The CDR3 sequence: CASSGTGGYQPQHF. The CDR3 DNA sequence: TGTGCCAGCAGTGGTACAGGGGGCTATCAGCCCCAGCATTTT.